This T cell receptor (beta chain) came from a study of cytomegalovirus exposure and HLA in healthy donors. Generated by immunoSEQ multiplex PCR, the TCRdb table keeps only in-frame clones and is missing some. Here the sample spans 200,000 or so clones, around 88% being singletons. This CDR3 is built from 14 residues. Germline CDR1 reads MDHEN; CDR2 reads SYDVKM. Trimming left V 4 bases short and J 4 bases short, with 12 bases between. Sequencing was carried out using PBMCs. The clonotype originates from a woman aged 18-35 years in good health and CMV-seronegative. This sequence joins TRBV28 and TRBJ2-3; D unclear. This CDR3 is CASSSLSPADTQYF. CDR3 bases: TGTGCCAGCAGTTCCCTGAGTCCCGCAGATACGCAGTATTTT.